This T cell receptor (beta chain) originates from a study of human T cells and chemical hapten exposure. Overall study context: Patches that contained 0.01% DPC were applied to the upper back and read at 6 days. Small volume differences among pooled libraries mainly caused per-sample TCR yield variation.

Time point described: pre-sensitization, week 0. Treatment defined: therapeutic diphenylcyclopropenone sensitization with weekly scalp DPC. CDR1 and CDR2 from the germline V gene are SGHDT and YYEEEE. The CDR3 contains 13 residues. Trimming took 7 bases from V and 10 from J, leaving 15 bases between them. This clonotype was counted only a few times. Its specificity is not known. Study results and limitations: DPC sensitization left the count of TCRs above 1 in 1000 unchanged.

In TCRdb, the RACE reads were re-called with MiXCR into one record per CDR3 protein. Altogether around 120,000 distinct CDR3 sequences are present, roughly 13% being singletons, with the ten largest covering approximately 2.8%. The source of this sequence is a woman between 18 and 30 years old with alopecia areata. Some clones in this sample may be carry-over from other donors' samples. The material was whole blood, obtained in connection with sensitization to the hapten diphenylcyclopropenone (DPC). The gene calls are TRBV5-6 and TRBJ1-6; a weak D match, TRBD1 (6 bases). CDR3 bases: TGTGCCAGCGGGGACACCGCCCGGTCACCCCTCCACTTT. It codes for CASGDTARSPLHF. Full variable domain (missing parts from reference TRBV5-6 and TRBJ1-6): DAGVTQSPTHLIKTRGQQVTLRCSPKSGHDTVSWYQQALGQGPQFIFQYYEEEERQRGNFPDRFSGHQFPNYSSELNVNALLLGDSALYLCASGDTARSPLHFGNGTRLTVT.